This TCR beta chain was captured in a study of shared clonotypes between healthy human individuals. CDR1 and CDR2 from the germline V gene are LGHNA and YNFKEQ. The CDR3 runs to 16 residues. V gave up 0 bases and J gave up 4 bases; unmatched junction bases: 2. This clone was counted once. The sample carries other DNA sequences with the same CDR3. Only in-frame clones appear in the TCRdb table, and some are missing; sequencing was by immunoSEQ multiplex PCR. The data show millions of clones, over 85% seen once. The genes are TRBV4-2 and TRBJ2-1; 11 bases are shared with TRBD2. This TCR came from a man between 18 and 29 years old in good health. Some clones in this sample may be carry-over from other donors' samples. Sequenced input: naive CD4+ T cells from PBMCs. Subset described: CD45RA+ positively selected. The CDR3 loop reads CASSQEGLAAYNEQFF. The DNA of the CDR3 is TGTGCCAGCAGCCAAGAGGGACTAGCGGCGTACAATGAGCAGTTCTTC.